The 16 T cell receptor beta chains reported below all come from one sample, sequenced in a study of blood T cells in healthy people across ages. Combining a sample-barcoded 5' primer with a J-beta primer mix, a second PCR ran for roughly 6 to 12 cycles. Each CDR3 protein gets one entry after TCRdb re-called the 5' RACE reads with MiXCR. This sample yields 650,000 to 1,000,000 distinct CDR3 sequences, of which 46% are seen a single time; 18% belongs to the top ten. The specimen was blood. Receptors were obtained from a man at least 80 years old in good health.

J is TRBJ2-3 and V is TRBV5-1; D not resolved. Germline V CDR1 and CDR2: SGHRS, YFSETQ. The CDR3 is made up of 13 amino acids. With 9 bases removed from V and 7 bases from J, the gap between germline ends came to 18 bases. The CDR3: CATTDGSSYTQYF. CDR3 coding DNA: TGCGCCACGACGGACGGATCGTCATATACGCAGTATTTT.

The J gene is TRBJ2-7, the V gene TRBV10-3, with TRBD2 matching 8 bases. Near its end, the DNA agrees better with TRBJ2-4, so the J call may be wrong. The CDR3 runs 15 residues. CDR1 and CDR2 (germline): ENHRY, SYGVKD. Here the CDR3 DNA reads TGTGCCATCAGCGACCCGGGACTAGGAGAAAACATTCAGTACTTC. As protein: CAISDPGLGENIQYF.

The chain employs TRBV6-5 and TRBJ1-2; D may be TRBD1 (6 bases). This CDR3 spans 15 amino acids. V was shortened by 6 bases and J by 4 bases, with 18 bases between the two germline ends. CDR1 and CDR2 (germline): MNHEY, SVGAGI. CDR3 sequence reads: CASSPQQGSPYGYTF. CDR3 sequence (DNA): TGTGCCAGCAGCCCACAACAGGGATCCCCCTATGGCTACACCTTC.

This clonotype was detected only a few times. The rearrangement uses TRBV11-2 and TRBJ2-1, with TRBD2 matching 9 bases. Per germline, CDR1 SGHAT and CDR2 FQNNGV. CDR3 length: 16 residues. V shed 5 bases, J shed 7 bases, and the junction held 12 bases outside the gene matches. The CDR3 DNA reads TGTGCCAGCAGCCTCAACAGCGGGAGGTCGACGAATGAGCAGTTCTTC. This codes for CASSLNSGRSTNEQFF.

The V call is TRBV4-1, the J call TRBJ1-6; possibly TRBD1 for D (5 bases). Germline loops: CDR1 MGHRA, CDR2 YSYEKL. V was trimmed by 0 bases and J by 8 bases, leaving 8 bases between them. The CDR3 is 14 residues long. The CDR3 protein is CASSQDAGYSPLHF. In DNA form, the CDR3 reads TGCGCCAGCAGCCAAGATGCAGGGTATTCACCCCTCCACTTT.

This clonotype was counted a single time. The rearrangement links TRBV20-1 to TRBJ2-7; 10 bases agree with TRBD2. Trimming cost V 3 bases and J 2 bases; bases outside gene matches: 16. There are 18 residues in the CDR3. The germline gives CDR1 DFQATT, CDR2 SNEGSKA (reference sequence). CDR3 in amino acids: CSASLPRLAGVKTYEQYF. The CDR3 bases are TGCAGTGCTAGTCTTCCGAGACTAGCGGGCGTTAAAACCTACGAGCAGTACTTC.

This clonotype showed up just a few times. The V call is TRBV12-3 or TRBV12-4, the J call TRBJ2-1; TRBD2 aligns across 11 bases. Trimming removed 7 bases from V and 3 bases from J; junction bases left unmatched: 17. The CDR3 is 19 residues long. CDR3 coding DNA: TGTGCCAGCACACGCCGGGGCGCCCTAGCGGGAGGTCACTACAATGAGCAGTTCTTC. Translated, it gives CASTRRGALAGGHYNEQFF.

This clonotype was picked up a small number of times. The chain is built from TRBV7-2 and TRBJ2-1; TRBD2 matches 10 bases. The CDR3 has 16 residues. J lost 4 bases, V lost 1 base, and 4 bases had no gene match. Per the germline V gene, CDR1 is SGHTA and CDR2 is FQGNSA. The CDR3 protein is CASSLDPSGGYNEQFF. The DNA for the CDR3 is TGTGCCAGCAGCTTAGATCCTAGCGGGGGATACAATGAGCAGTTCTTC.

The table lists this clonotype with a count of one. V gene TRBV29-1 combines with J gene TRBJ2-5, with TRBD2 matching over 7 bases. V lost 2 bases and J lost 5; bases outside the gene matches: 5. CDR1 is SQVTM, CDR2 ANQGSEA, per germline. The CDR3 covers 13 residues. CDR3 residues: CSVEYPGGETQYF. DNA of the CDR3: TGCAGCGTTGAATATCCCGGGGGGGAGACCCAGTACTTC.

CDR3 sequence: CASSETGGHSGANVLTF. DNA for the CDR3: TGCGCCAGCAGTGAGACAGGGGGCCACTCTGGGGCCAACGTCCTGACTTTC. The chain is built from TRBV10-2 and TRBJ2-6; 9 positions match TRBD1. The CDR3 runs 17 residues. V was clipped by 2 bases and J by 0 bases; unmatched bases: 2. Germline values: CDR1 WSHSY, CDR2 SAAADI.

This chain uses TRBV20-1 with TRBJ2-5, with 13 bases aligning to TRBD2. Losses at the gene ends were 1 base for V and 11 bases for J; bases not matched to a gene: 16. The CDR3 is 17 residues long. Germline CDR1 reads DFQATT; CDR2 reads SNEGSKA (reference sequence). The CDR3 DNA reads as TGCAGTGCTAGAGCCCTAAAAGGGACTAGCGGGACGAATGAGCAGTACTTC. As protein: CSARALKGTSGTNEQYF.

As for this clonotype: This may arise from a read error, as a much more abundant clone is one base away. The chain recombines TRBV29-1 with TRBJ2-1; 7 nucleotides line up with TRBD1. This CDR3 has 15 residues. The trim removed 6 bases at V and 3 bases at J, leaving 11 bases unmatched. CDR1 is SQVTM, CDR2 ANQGSEA, per germline. The DNA for the CDR3 is TGCAGCGTCTGGAGGACAGGCAGTTTCTACAATGAGCAGTTCTTC. Translation: CSVWRTGSFYNEQFF.

Note on this clonotype: A much larger clone sits a single nucleotide away, making a read error possible. The V and J genes are TRBV3-1 and TRBJ2-7, with 14 bases matching TRBD2. Germline lookup yields CDR1 LGHDT and CDR2 YNNKEL (reference sequence). The CDR3 extends over 20 amino acids. In DNA form, the CDR3 reads TGTGCCGGCAGCCTTAGACTAGCGGGAGGGCGAAAGAGTCAAGACTACGAGCAGTACTTC. Protein: CAGSLRLAGGRKSQDYEQYF.

The CDR3 loop reads CASSFRGNNSPLHF. In DNA, the CDR3 is TGTGCCAGCAGTTTCAGGGGTAACAATTCACCCCTCCACTTT. The chain carries TRBV28 and TRBJ1-6, with D possibly TRBD1 on 6 matching bases. Germline V gives CDR1 MDHEN, CDR2 SYDVKM. The germline V and J ends were trimmed by 3 bases and 7 bases, with 10 bases remaining between them. The CDR3 is made up of 14 amino acids.

This clonotype was observed many times. The chain is built from TRBV7-2 and TRBJ2-7, with 9 bases that match TRBD2. This CDR3 contains 15 residues. Trimming at V came to 1 base and at J to 1 base, leaving 2 bases not matched to a gene. Germline CDR1 reads SGHTA; CDR2 reads FQGNSA. Here the CDR3 DNA reads TGTGCCAGCAGCTTAGGAGCGGGAGGATCCTACGAGCAGTACTTC. Encoded protein: CASSLGAGGSYEQYF.

This clonotype was detected only a few times. The gene calls are TRBV20-1 and TRBJ2-3; 11 bases are shared with TRBD2. The CDR3 spans 15 residues. In germline, CDR1 is DFQATT, CDR2 SNEGSKA (reference sequence). With V trimmed by 5 bases and J by 2 bases, 6 bases remained unmatched. CDR3 sequence: CSALRLAGTTDTQYF. CDR3 DNA: TGCAGTGCTTTAAGACTAGCGGGGACCACAGATACGCAGTATTTT.